This TCR beta chain was sequenced for a study of vaccination and CD4 T cells after COVID-19. Study information: Each convalescent patient was PCR positive for SARS-CoV-2 on nasal swab; several cases were mild and one severe. Overlapping spike peptides served as the stimulus for the cells. These peptides came from SARS-CoV-2 and from the common cold coronaviruses HCoV-NL63, HCoV-OC43 and HCoV-229E.

Treatment given: approximately nine-day PBMC culture with coronavirus spike peptide pools or control peptides (ViraFEST assay). Once cultured about 10 days, CD4+ T cells underwent isolation by negative selection. An Oncomine TCR Beta short-read assay was used to sequence the DNA from cultured CD4+ T cells. TCRdb reprocessed the PCR reads via MiXCR and lists one record per CDR3 protein. The sample yields 20,000 to 30,000 distinct CDR3 sequences, 49% seen once. Turning to this clonotype: Its antigen remains unknown.

Trimming took off 3 bases at V and 0 bases at J, with 11 bases between the two ends. The CDR3 consists of 15 residues. Germline V CDR1 and CDR2: DFQATT, SNEGSKA (reference sequence). The sequence derives from a human donor who had recovered from COVID-19. Sequencing input: CD4+ T cells from blood, cultured in vitro. The chain employs TRBV20-1 and TRBJ2-2; D is unclear. The CDR3 nucleotides are TGCAGTGCTAGTGGTTTATTGGCGAACACCGGGGAGCTGTTTTTT. Encoded protein: CSASGLLANTGELFF.